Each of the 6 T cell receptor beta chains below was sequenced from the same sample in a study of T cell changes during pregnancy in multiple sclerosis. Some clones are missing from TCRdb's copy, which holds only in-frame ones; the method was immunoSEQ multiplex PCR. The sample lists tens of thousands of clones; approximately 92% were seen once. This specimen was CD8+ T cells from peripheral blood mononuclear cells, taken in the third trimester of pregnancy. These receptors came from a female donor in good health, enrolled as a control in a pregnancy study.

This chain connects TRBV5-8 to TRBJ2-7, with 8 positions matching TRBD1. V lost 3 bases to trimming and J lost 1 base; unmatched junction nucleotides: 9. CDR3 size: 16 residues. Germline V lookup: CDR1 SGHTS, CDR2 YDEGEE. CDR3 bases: TGTGCCAGCAGCTCGAAACAGGGGGGTCCTTCCTACGAGCAGTACTTC. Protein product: CASSSKQGGPSYEQYF.

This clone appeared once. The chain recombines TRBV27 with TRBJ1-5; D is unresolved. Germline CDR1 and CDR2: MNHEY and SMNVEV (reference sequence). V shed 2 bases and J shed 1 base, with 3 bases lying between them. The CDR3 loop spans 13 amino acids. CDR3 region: CASSLSSNQPQHF. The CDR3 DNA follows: TGTGCCAGCAGTTTAAGCAGCAATCAGCCCCAGCATTTT.

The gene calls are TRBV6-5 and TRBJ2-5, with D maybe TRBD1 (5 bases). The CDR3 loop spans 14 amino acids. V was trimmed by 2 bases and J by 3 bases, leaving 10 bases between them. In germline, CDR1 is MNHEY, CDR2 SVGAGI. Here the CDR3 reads CASSYGAGKETQYF. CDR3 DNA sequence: TGTGCCAGCAGTTACGGAGCAGGGAAAGAGACCCAGTACTTC.

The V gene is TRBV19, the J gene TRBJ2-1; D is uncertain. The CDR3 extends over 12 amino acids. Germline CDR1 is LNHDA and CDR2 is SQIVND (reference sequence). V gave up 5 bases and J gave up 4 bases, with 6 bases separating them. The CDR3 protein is CASSLGYNEQFF. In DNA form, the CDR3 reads TGTGCCAGTAGTCTCGGTTACAATGAGCAGTTCTTC.

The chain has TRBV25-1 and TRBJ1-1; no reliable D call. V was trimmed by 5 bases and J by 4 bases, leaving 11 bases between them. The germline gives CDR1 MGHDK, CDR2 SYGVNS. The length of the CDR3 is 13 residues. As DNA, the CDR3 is TGTGCCAGCAGTCCTGGCGGAAGCACTGAAGCTTTCTTT. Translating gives CASSPGGSTEAFF.

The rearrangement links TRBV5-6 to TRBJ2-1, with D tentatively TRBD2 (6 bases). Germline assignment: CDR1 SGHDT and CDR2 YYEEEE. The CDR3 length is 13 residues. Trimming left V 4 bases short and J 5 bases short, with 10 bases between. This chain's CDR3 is CASSGGFDNEQFF. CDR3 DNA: TGTGCCAGCAGCGGGGGGTTCGACAATGAGCAGTTCTTC. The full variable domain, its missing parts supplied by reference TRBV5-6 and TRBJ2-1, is DAGVTQSPTHLIKTRGQQVTLRCSPKSGHDTVSWYQQALGQGPQFIFQYYEEEERQRGNFPDRFSGHQFPNYSSELNVNALLLGDSALYLCASSGGFDNEQFFGPGTRLTVL.